These 10 T cell receptor beta chains came from one sample sequenced in a study of T-cell memory formation after mild COVID-19. TCRdb re-analysed the 5' RACE reads in MiXCR, keeping a single row per CDR3 protein. This sample yields 400,000 to 500,000 distinct CDR3 sequences, of which around 19% are seen a single time; roughly 8.4% belongs to the top ten. The sequenced material came from PBMCs or a T cell subset sorted from them (not recorded which). The receptors were gathered from an adult woman who had mild COVID-19 (a few samples of this study predate the infection). Cell type and time point are not known.

The chain employs TRBV20-1 and TRBJ2-7, with TRBD1 identical over 8 bases. CDR1 is DFQATT, CDR2 SNEGSKA, per germline (reference sequence). The V segment lost 5 bases and the J segment 3 bases; nucleotides outside the gene matches: 6. This CDR3 comprises 13 residues. CDR3 loop: CSAGGTGHYEQYF. CDR3 nucleotide sequence: TGCAGTGCTGGGGGGACAGGACACTACGAGCAGTACTTC.

This clonotype occurred a few times. CDR3 sequence (DNA): TGTGCCAGCAGCCCCCGGGGACAGGGGGTCTACGAGCAGTACTTC. It codes for CASSPRGQGVYEQYF. The V call is TRBV7-8, the J call TRBJ2-7; TRBD1 agrees at 11 bases. The CDR3 has 15 amino acids. In germline, CDR1 is SGHVS, CDR2 FQNEAQ. V lost 5 bases and J lost 3; bases outside the gene matches: 6.

J is TRBJ2-1 and V is TRBV7-3, with 8 bases identical to TRBD2. Germline CDR1 and CDR2: SGHTA and FQGTGA. The V gene end was trimmed by 5 bases and the J gene end by 4 bases; junction bases not matched to a gene: 4. There are 14 residues in the CDR3. DNA of the CDR3: TGTGCCAGCAGCCCCCAGCGGGGGTACAATGAGCAGTTCTTC. Its translation is CASSPQRGYNEQFF.

This clonotype was seen a handful of times. The chain combines TRBV24-1 with TRBJ2-2; D may be TRBD1 or TRBD2 (5 bases each). Germline values: CDR1 KGHDR, CDR2 SFDVKD. This CDR3 is 16 amino acids long. V lost 4 bases and J 4 bases, leaving 15 bases between the germline ends. Here the CDR3 reads CATSDKGTAFTGELFF. The CDR3 coding sequence is TGTGCCACCAGTGACAAAGGGACGGCTTTCACCGGGGAGCTGTTTTTT.

Ten or more counts support this clonotype. V usage is TRBV6-6 and J usage is TRBJ1-2; maybe TRBD1 (5 bases). This CDR3 comprises 14 residues. V was trimmed by 0 bases and J by 2 bases, leaving 7 bases between them. In germline, CDR1 is MNHNY, CDR2 SVGAGI (reference sequence). The CDR3 is CASSYSQGNYGYTF. Here the CDR3 DNA reads TGTGCCAGCAGTTACTCGCAGGGAAACTATGGCTACACCTTC.

This clonotype occurred a few times. At one end, the junction sequence differs from germline, possibly due to a read error. The V and J genes are TRBV7-9 and TRBJ1-6; D not resolved. CDR3 length equals 9 residues. Germline lookup yields CDR1 SEHNR and CDR2 FQNEAQ (reference sequence). As DNA, the CDR3 is TGTGTCGGGCTAAGGGCCTGCGACTTT. Translation gives CVGLRACDF.

V gene TRBV3-1 combines with J gene TRBJ2-7; D remains ambiguous. CDR1 is LGHDT, CDR2 YNNKEL, per germline (reference sequence). This CDR3 has 14 residues. V was cut by 0 bases and J by 0 bases, with 6 bases left in between. The CDR3 protein is CASSQDTLSYEQYF. The CDR3 DNA follows: TGTGCCAGCAGCCAAGATACGCTCTCCTACGAGCAGTACTTC.

V and J are TRBV29-1 and TRBJ2-5; D is uncertain. V lost 5 bases, J lost 5 bases, and 12 bases lay in between. This CDR3 has 12 amino acids. Germline V gene lookup returns CDR1 SQVTM and CDR2 ANQGSEA. This CDR3 reads CSVKKRAETQYF. As DNA, the CDR3 is TGCAGCGTTAAGAAGCGAGCGGAGACCCAGTACTTC.

Only a few counts were recorded for this clonotype. The chain has TRBV25-1 and TRBJ2-2; no firm D call. Trimming took 2 bases from V and 1 from J, leaving 8 bases between them. There are 15 residues in the CDR3. Germline V gives CDR1 MGHDK, CDR2 SYGVNS. Here the CDR3 DNA reads TGTGCCAGCAGTGAAATCGACAAGAACACCGGGGAGCTGTTTTTT. As protein: CASSEIDKNTGELFF.

The chain links TRBV12-3 or TRBV12-4 to TRBJ1-2, with unresolved D. Trimming cost V 3 bases and J 7 bases, with 9 bases left between them. CDR3 length equals 12 residues. CDR3 nucleotide sequence: TGTGCCAGCAGTTTGGGGTCCGCTGGCTACACCTTC. Protein sequence: CASSLGSAGYTF.